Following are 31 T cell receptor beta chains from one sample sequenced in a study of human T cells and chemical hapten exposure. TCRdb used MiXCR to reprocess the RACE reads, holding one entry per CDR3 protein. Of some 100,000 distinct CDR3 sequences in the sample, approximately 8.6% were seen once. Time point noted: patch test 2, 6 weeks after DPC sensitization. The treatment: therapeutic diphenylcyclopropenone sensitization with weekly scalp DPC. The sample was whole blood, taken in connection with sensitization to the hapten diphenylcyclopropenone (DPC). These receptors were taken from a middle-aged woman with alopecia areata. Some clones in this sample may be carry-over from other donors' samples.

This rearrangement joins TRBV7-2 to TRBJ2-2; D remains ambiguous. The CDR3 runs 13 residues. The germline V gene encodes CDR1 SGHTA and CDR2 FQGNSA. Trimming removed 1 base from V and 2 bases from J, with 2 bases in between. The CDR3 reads CASSLDNTGELFF. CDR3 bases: TGTGCCAGCAGCTTAGACAACACCGGGGAGCTGTTTTTT. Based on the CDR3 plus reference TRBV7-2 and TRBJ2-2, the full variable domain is GAGVSQSPSNKVTEKGKDVELRCDPISGHTALYWYRQSLGQGLEFLIYFQGNSAPDKSGLPSDRFSAERTGGSVSTLTIQRTQQEDSAVYLCASSLDNTGELFFGEGSRLTVL.

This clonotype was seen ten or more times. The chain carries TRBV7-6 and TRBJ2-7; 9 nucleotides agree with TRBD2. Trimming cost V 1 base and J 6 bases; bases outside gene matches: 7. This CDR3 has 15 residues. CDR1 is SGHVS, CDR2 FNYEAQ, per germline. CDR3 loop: CASSLDAGGVSEQYF. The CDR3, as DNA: TGTGCCAGCAGCTTAGACGCGGGAGGGGTGAGCGAGCAGTACTTC.

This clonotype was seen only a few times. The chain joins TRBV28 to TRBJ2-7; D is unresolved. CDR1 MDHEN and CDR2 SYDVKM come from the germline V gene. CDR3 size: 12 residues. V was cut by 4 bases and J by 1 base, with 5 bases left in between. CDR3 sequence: CASSYYSYEQYF. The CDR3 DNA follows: TGTGCCAGCAGTTATTATTCCTACGAGCAGTACTTC.

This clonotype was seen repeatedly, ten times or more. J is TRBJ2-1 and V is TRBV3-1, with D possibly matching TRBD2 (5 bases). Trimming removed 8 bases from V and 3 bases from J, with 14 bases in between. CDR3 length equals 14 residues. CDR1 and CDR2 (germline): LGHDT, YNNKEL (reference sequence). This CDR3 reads CASSDYSLYNEQFF. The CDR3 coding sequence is TGTGCCAGCTCTGACTACTCCCTCTACAATGAGCAGTTCTTC.

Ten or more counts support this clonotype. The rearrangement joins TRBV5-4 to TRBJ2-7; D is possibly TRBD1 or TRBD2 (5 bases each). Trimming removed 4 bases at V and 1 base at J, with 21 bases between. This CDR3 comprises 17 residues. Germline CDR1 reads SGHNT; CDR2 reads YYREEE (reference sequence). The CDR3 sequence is CASSGYSNPGPSYEQYF. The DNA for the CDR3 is TGTGCCAGCAGCGGTTACAGCAATCCGGGACCGTCCTACGAGCAGTACTTC.

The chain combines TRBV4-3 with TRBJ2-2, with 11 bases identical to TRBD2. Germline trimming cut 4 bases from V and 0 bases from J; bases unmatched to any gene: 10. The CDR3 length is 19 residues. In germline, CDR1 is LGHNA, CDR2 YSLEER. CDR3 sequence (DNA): TGCGCCAGCAGCCTCATTGTGGGACTAGCGGATTCGAACACCGGGGAGCTGTTTTTT. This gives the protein CASSLIVGLADSNTGELFF.

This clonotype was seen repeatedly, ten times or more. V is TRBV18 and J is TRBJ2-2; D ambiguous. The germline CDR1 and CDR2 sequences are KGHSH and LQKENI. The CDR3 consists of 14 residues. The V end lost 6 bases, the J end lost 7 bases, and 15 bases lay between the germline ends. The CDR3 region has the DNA TGTGCCAGCTCCCGTACCGGGTCTCGCGGGGAGCTGTTTTTT. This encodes CASSRTGSRGELFF. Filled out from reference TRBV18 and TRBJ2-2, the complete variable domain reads NAGVMQNPRHLVRRRGQEARLRCSPMKGHSHVYWYRQLPEEGLKFMVYLQKENIIDESGMPKERFSAEFPKEGPSILRIQQVVRGDSAAYFCASSRTGSRGELFFGEGSRLTVL.

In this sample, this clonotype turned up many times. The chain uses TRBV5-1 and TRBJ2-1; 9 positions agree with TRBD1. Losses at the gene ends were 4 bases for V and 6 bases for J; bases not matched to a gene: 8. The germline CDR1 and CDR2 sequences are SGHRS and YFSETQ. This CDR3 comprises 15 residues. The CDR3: CASSPTGGAGNEQFF. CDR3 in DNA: TGCGCCAGCAGCCCTACAGGGGGCGCGGGCAATGAGCAGTTCTTC.

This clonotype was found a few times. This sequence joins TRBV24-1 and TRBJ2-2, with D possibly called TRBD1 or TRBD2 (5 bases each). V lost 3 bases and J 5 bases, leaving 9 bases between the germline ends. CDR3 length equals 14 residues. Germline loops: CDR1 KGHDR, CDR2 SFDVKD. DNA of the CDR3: TGTGCCACCAGTGATCTGTGGGGGACCGGGGAGCTGTTTTTT. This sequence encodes CATSDLWGTGELFF.

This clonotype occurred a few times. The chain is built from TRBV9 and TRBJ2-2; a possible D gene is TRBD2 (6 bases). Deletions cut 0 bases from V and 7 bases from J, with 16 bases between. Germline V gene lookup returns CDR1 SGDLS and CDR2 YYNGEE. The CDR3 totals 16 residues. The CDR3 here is CASSVGAPGLNGELFF. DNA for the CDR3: TGTGCCAGCAGCGTAGGAGCCCCGGGACTCAACGGGGAGCTGTTTTTT.

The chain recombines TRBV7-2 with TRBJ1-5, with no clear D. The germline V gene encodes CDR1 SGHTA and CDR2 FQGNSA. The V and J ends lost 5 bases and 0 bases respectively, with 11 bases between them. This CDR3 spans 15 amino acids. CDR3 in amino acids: CASSPQTVSNQPQHF. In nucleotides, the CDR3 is TGTGCCAGCAGCCCTCAGACCGTTAGCAATCAGCCCCAGCATTTT.

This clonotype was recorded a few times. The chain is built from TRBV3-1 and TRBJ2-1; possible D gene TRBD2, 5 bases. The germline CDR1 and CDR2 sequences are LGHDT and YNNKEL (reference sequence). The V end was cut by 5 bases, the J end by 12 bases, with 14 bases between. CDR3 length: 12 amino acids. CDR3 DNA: TGTGCCAGCAGCTCGACCGCTGAGGGGCAGTTCTTC. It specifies CASSSTAEGQFF.

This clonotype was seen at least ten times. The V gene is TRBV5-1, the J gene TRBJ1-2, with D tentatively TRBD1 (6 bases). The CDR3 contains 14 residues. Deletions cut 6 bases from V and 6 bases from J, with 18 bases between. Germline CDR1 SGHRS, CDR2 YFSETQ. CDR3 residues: CASIETGGRDGYTF. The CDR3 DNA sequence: TGCGCCAGCATCGAGACAGGTGGAAGGGATGGCTACACCTTC.

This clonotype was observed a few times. CDR3 residues: CSCQRGSRYNEQFF. Written as DNA, the CDR3 is TGCAGCTGTCAACGCGGGAGCCGCTACAATGAGCAGTTCTTC. This chain uses TRBV29-1 with TRBJ2-1; 7 positions agree with TRBD2. Germline CDR1 is SQVTM and CDR2 is ANQGSEA. V gave up 8 bases and J gave up 3 bases; unmatched junction bases: 10. The length of the CDR3 is 14 residues.

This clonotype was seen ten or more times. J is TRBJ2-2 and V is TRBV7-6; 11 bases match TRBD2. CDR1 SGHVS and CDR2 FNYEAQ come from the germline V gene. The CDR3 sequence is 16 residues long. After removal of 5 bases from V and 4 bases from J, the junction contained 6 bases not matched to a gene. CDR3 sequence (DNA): TGTGCCAGCAGCCCGAGACTAGCGGGAAGCACCGGGGAGCTGTTTTTT. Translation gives CASSPRLAGSTGELFF.

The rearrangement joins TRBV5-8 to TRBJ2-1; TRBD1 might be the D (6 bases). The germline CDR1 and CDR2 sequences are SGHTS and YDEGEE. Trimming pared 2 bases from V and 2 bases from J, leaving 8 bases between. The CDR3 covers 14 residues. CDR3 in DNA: TGTGCCAGCAGCTTAGGACAGACCTACAATGAGCAGTTCTTC. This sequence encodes CASSLGQTYNEQFF.

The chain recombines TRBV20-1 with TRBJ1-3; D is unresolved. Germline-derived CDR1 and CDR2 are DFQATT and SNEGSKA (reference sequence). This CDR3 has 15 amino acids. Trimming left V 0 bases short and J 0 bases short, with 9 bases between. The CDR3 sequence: CSARDGEFSGNTIYF. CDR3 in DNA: TGCAGTGCTAGAGATGGGGAGTTCTCTGGAAACACCATATATTTT.

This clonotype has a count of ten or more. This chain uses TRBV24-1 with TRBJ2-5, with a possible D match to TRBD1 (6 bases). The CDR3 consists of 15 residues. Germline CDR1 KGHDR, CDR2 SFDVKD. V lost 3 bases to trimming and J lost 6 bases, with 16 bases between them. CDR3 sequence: CATSDTGTSRKTQYF. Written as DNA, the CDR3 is TGTGCCACCAGTGATACAGGGACGTCCAGAAAGACCCAGTACTTC.

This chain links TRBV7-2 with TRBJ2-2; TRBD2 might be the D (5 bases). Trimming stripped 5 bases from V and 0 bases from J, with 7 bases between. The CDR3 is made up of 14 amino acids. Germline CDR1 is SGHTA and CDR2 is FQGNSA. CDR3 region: CASSPRANTGELFF. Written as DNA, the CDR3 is TGTGCCAGCAGCCCGCGGGCGAACACCGGGGAGCTGTTTTTT.

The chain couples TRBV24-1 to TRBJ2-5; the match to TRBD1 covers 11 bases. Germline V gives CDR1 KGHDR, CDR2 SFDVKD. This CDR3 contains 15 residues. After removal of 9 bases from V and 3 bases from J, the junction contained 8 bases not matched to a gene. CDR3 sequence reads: CATGGTGGSEETQYF. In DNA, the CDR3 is TGTGCCACCGGGGGGACAGGGGGTTCGGAAGAGACCCAGTACTTC.

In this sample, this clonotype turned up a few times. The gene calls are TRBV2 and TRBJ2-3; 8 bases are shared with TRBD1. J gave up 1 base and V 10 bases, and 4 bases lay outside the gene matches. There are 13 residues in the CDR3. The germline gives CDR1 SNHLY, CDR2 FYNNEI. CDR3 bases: TGTGCCACCAAGGACAGGGGCACAGATACGCAGTATTTT. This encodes CATKDRGTDTQYF.

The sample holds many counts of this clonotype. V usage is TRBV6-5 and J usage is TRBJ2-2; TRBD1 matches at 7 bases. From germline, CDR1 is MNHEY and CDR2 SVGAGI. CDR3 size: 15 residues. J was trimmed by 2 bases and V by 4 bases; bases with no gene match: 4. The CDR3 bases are TGTGCCAGCAGTTCCGGGACAGCCAACACCGGGGAGCTGTTTTTT. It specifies CASSSGTANTGELFF.

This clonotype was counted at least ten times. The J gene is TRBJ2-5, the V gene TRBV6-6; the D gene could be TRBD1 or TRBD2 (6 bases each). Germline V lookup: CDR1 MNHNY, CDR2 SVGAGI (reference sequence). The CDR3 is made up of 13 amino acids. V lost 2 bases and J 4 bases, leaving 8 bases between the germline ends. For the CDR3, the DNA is TGTGCCAGCAGTTACGGGGGGCTAGAGACCCAGTACTTC. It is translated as CASSYGGLETQYF.

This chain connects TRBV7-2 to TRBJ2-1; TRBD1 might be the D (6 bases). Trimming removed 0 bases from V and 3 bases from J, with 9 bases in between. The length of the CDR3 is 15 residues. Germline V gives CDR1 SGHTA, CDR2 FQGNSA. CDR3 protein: CASSLAGQNYNEQFF. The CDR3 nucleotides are TGTGCCAGCAGCTTAGCAGGACAGAACTACAATGAGCAGTTCTTC.

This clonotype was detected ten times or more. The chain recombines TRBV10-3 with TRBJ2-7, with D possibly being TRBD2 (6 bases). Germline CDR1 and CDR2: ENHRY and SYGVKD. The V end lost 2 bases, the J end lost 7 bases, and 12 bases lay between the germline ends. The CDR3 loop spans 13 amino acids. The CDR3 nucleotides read TGTGCCATCAGTGAGACTAGCTATGGGGAGCAGTACTTC. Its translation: CAISETSYGEQYF.

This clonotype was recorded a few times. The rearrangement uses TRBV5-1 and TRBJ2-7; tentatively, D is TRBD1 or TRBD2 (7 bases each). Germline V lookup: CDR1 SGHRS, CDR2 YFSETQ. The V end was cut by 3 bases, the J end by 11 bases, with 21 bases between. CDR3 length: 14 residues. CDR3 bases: TGCGCCAGCAGCTCGGGAGGACAGACAGGGAGGGAGTACTTC. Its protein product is CASSSGGQTGREYF.

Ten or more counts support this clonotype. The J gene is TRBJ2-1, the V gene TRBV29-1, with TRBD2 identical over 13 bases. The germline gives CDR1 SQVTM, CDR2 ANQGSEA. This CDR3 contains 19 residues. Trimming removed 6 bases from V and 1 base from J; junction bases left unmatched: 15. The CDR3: CSVAGLAGVRGVSYNEQFF. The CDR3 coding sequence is TGCAGCGTCGCAGGACTAGCGGGAGTTCGGGGTGTTTCCTACAATGAGCAGTTCTTC.

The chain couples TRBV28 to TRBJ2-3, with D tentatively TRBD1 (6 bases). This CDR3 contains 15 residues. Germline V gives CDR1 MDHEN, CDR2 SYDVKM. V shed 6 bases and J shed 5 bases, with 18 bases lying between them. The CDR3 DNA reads TGTGCCAGCAGCACCCGACAGGTATTGGGAGATACGCAGTATTTT. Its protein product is CASSTRQVLGDTQYF.

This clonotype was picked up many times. The CDR3 loop is CASSPDSPVSGNTIYF. CDR3 sequence (DNA): TGTGCCAGCTCACCAGATTCGCCGGTGTCTGGAAACACCATATATTTT. The gene calls are TRBV18 and TRBJ1-3, with D uncertain. CDR1 and CDR2 from the germline V gene are KGHSH and LQKENI. The CDR3 consists of 16 residues. The germline V and J ends were trimmed by 2 bases and 1 base, with 12 bases remaining between them.

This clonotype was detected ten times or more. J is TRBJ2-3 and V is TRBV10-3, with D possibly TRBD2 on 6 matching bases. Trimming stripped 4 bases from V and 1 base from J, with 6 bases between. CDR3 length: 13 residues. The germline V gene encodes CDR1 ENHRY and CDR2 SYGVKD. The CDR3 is CAISGLGTDTQYF. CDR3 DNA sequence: TGTGCCATCAGTGGACTAGGCACAGATACGCAGTATTTT.

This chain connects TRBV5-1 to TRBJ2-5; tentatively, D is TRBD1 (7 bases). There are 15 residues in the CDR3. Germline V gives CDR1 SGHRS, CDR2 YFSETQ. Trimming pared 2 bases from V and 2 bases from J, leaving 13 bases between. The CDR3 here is CASSLRGTDQETQYF. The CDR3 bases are TGCGCCAGCAGCTTACGCGGGACAGATCAAGAGACCCAGTACTTC.